Given below is one TCR beta chain in context. The antigen is not known. Produced via immunoSEQ multiplex PCR; TCRdb's table is partial and in-frame only. The top ten hold 2.8% of the sample, which has roughly 12,000 clones, 84% seen once. This sample stems from a study of memory B cells and T cells in multiple sclerosis. The study, taken as a whole, reports: Compartments had unequal clone-set sizes, affecting shared clonotype counts.

Separate sequencing covered autoproliferating (CFSE-dim) and non-proliferating (CFSE-high) T cells from stimulus-free culture. Cultures began with roughly 49 million CFSE-labeled PBMCs, unstimulated for roughly seven days, with replicate wells pooled. Without exogenous stimuli, around 0.5 uM CFSE-labeled PBMCs were cultured serum-free. The CDR3 sequence is 14 residues long. Germline V gene lookup returns CDR1 SGDLS and CDR2 YYNGEE. The genes are TRBV9 and TRBJ2-5, with 7 bases identical to TRBD1. The J call could be wrong; TRBJ2-7 is a better fit for the DNA end. The sequence was obtained from a human donor with multiple sclerosis. The sequenced sample was PBMCs from blood kept in culture. The chain's CDR3 is CASSVFRDSYEQYF. The CDR3 DNA reads as TGTGCCAGCAGCGTATTCAGGGACAGCTACGAGCAGTACTTC.